This T cell receptor beta chain was retrieved from a study of T cells in localized non-small cell lung cancer (dated by TCRdb to 2019 to 2021). Regarding the complete study: The study analyzed T cell repertoires of under 250 early-stage NSCLC patients, comparing tumors and uninvolved tumor-adjacent lungs. The mean age of the NSCLC patients was less than 70 years, with approximately 130 men and around 99 women. The cohort consisted of 236 treatment-naive NSCLC patients whose localized lung tumors had been resected. The paper as a whole reports these results and caveats: Because multi-region tumor sequencing was not performed, intratumor heterogeneity could not be ruled out. Higher T cell density in blood was associated with longer overall survival, whereas higher clonality in adjacent lung was associated with shorter survival. Uninvolved tumor-adjacent lung showed the highest T cell clonality, higher than tumor, which suggests more focused antigenic responses in the uninvolved tumor-adjacent lung. Because of the exploratory design, TCR variables were selected using unadjusted p-values without false-discovery rate correction. A median of 57 of the top 100 tumor clones turned up in the paired uninvolved adjacent lung, and 28 of those clones also ranked among the top 100 of that same adjacent lung.

Trimming leaves V shorter by 7 bases and J shorter by 3 bases, with the junction holding 6 bases beyond the gene matches. CDR3 length: 13 amino acids, cysteine to phenylalanine. Only the CDR3 DNA stays, 39 bases, in frame from base 1. The germline V gene (reference sequence) provides CDR1 LNHDA and CDR2 SQIVND. This clone came up a few times. The antigen it recognizes is unknown. No clone much larger than this one lies a single base away; base qualities are absent. TCR beta CDR3 regions were sequenced from DNA using the immunoSEQ Assay. The authors' analysis ran thus. To compute T cell density, TCR beta template counts were normalized to usable DNA, which was estimated by amplifying housekeeping genes. Richness was estimated with the preseqR package, extrapolating to 400,000 templates for PBMC samples and 120,000 templates for tissue samples. Clonality was calculated as one minus Pielou's evenness. Differential abundance testing on productive amino-acid clonotypes, with a minimum total count of 5 and an alpha of 0.1, was used to identify tissue-enriched TCRs. Repertoire overlap between compartments was quantified with the Jaccard Index and Morisita Overlap Index. GLIPH grouped TCR beta CDR3s together with public tetramer-defined viral CDR3s, and a viral motif had to include at least three viral sequences and show V-gene enrichment. The immuneACCESS repertoire file appears here via TCRdb, limited to in-frame rearrangements. These files lack a portion of the clones; in checked studies, under half of the deficit traces to unresolved V genes, and the cause of the others is not known. V and J calls and clone size come straight from that table; D and trimming were deduced from the DNA. This sample lists over a thousand clones; less than 30% were detected once. The ten largest clones capture 15% to 20% of the sample.

Uninvolved adjacent lung was obtained at least 2 cm from the tumor margin, and the absence of atypia was confirmed by two independent pathologists. At diagnosis, peripheral blood, uninvolved tumor-adjacent lung and tumor were collected and were preserved as a mix of fresh-frozen and FFPE material. The rearranged segments are TRBV19 and TRBJ2-7, and 7 junctional nucleotides match TRBD1. The sample in question was normal lung tissue next to the tumor, obtained before any cancer treatment. The sequence derives from a male donor at least 60 years old with stage III squamous cell lung carcinoma. At the DNA level, the sequence is TGTGCCAGTATCCCCGACAGGGACTACGAGCAGTACTTC. This gives the protein CASIPDRDYEQYF. Reference TRBV19 and TRBJ2-7 proteins supply the regions before and after the CDR3; the full variable domain is: DGGITQSPKYLFRKEGQNVTLSCEQNLNHDAMYWYRQDPGQGLRLIYYSQIVNDFQKGDIAEGYSVSREKKESFPLTVTSAQKNPTAFYLCASIPDRDYEQYFGPGTRLTVT.